The T cell receptor beta chain described here comes from a study of T cells after yellow fever vaccination. Study-level results: Booster samples showed a return of most primary-vaccination clones (roughly 96% CD4, approximately 88% CD8). Repertoires sorted by FACS could include abundant clonotypes that are contaminants from the bulk population. Compared with primary, the secondary response was weaker and peaked at day 5, not 15.

TCRdb independently ran MiXCR on the 5' RACE reads; one entry per CDR3 protein. This repertoire shows 450,000 to 600,000 distinct CDR3 sequences, less than 20% found once; its top ten account for approximately 15%. A remark on this clonotype: Antigen: not known.

There are 15 residues in the CDR3. CDR1 and CDR2 from the germline V gene are SGHTA and FQGTGA. V dropped 5 bases and J dropped 9; count of bases not matched to a gene: 8. This clonotype was sampled from a man aged 18-30 years who received the YFV17D yellow fever vaccine. The sequencing here drew on PBMCs, taken about 5 days after the first yellow fever vaccination. This sequence joins TRBV7-3 and TRBJ2-1, with 12 bases lining up with TRBD2. The CDR3 sequence: CASSPASGGASEQFF. The CDR3 region has the DNA TGTGCCAGCAGCCCAGCTAGCGGGGGGGCAAGTGAGCAGTTCTTC.